The rows below give T cell receptor beta chains drawn from one sample of a study of identical twins. TCRdb redid the calling of the 5' RACE reads with MiXCR, one entry per CDR3 protein. The sample holds fewer than 800,000 distinct CDR3 sequences, about 7.1% seen once. These same records also appear under a second study, on yellow fever vaccine responses in identical twins.

Sequenced sample: PBMCs. These receptors came from a woman in her late teens or twenties in good health. Both conserved end residues are part of each CDR3. The D gene is left open where the match is weak. Clone sizes are given selectively: once, few, many, or a class where the clone is expanded.

d_gene | j_gene | v_gene | abundance | CDR3aa | CDR3nt
TRBD2 | TRBJ2-4 | TRBV12-3/TRBV12-4 | . | CASRIAGANIQYF | TGTGCCAGCAGGATAGCGGGAGCAAACATTCAGTACTTC
. | TRBJ1-5 | TRBV20-1 | many | CSASGGGGYQPQHF | TGCAGTGCTAGTGGAGGGGGAGGCTATCAGCCCCAGCATTTT
. | TRBJ2-2 | TRBV20-1 | . | CSPSPRRVDTGELFF | TGCAGTCCTAGCCCCCGGAGGGTGGACACCGGGGAGCTGTTTTTT
TRBD2 | TRBJ2-3 | TRBV29-1 | . | CSVERVAGGTDTQYF | TGCAGCGTTGAACGGGTAGCGGGGGGCACAGATACGCAGTATTTT
. | TRBJ2-1 | TRBV28 | . | CASSLWRDQSNEQFF | TGTGCCAGCAGTTTATGGCGGGACCAAAGCAATGAGCAGTTCTTC
TRBD2 | TRBJ2-3 | TRBV4-1 | few | CASSSRTSGGAGTDTQYF | TGCGCCAGCAGCTCCCGGACTAGCGGGGGGGCCGGCACAGATACGCAGTATTTT
TRBD2 | TRBJ2-1 | TRBV29-1 | . | CSVASGTSGGNEQFF | TGCAGCGTCGCCTCCGGGACTAGCGGAGGCAATGAGCAGTTCTTC
TRBD2 | TRBJ2-3 | TRBV5-1 | many | CASRPTSADTQYF | TGCGCCAGCAGACCGACTAGCGCCGATACGCAGTATTTT
. | TRBJ2-2 | TRBV5-1 | few | CASSLAPSDTGELFF | TGCGCCAGCAGCTTGGCTCCTAGCGACACCGGGGAGCTGTTTTTT
TRBD2 | TRBJ2-1 | TRBV20-1 | many | CSARGLAGNNEQFF | TGCAGTGCTAGAGGACTAGCGGGAAATAATGAGCAGTTCTTC
TRBD2 | TRBJ2-1 | TRBV5-6 | many | CASSIGGGSYNEQFF | TGTGCCAGCAGCATCGGGGGGGGTTCCTACAATGAGCAGTTCTTC
TRBD2 | TRBJ2-5 | TRBV5-1 | . | CASSSSSGAQTQYF | TGCGCCAGCAGCTCATCAAGCGGGGCGCAGACCCAGTACTTC
. | TRBJ2-1 | TRBV9 | many | CASSVGRLTQSPNEQFF | TGTGCCAGCAGCGTAGGAAGACTAACCCAATCCCCCAATGAGCAGTTCTTC